This entry is about one TCR beta chain. The sample is drawn from a study of shared clonotypes between healthy human individuals. CDR1 MNHEY and CDR2 SMNVEV come from the germline V gene (reference sequence). The CDR3 has 14 amino acids. V lost 8 bases and J 1 base, leaving 14 bases between the germline ends. Clones were read by immunoSEQ multiplex PCR, and TCRdb kept only the in-frame ones, dropping some. The data show about 560,000 clones, with 70% to 80% seen just once and around 12% held by the top ten. The chain carries TRBV27 and TRBJ1-1; D not resolved. The TCR sequence derives from a woman aged 40 to 49 in good health. Some clones in this sample may be carry-over from other donors' samples. The sequenced sample consisted of PBMCs. CDR3: CASGSGPTNTEAFF. As DNA, the CDR3 is TGTGCCAGCGGGAGCGGGCCTACGAACACTGAAGCTTTCTTT.